The 32 T cell receptor beta chains given below trace back to one sample, sequenced in a study of human T cells and chemical hapten exposure. TCRdb re-derived calls from the RACE reads in MiXCR, one entry per CDR3 protein. Here the sample spans 180,000 or so distinct CDR3 sequences, roughly 30% being singletons. Time point in this sample: pre-sensitization, week 0. Treatment meaning: therapeutic diphenylcyclopropenone sensitization with weekly scalp DPC. The specimen comprised whole blood, sampled in connection with sensitization to the hapten diphenylcyclopropenone (DPC). These receptors were collected from a woman aged 25 to 39 with alopecia areata. Some clones in this sample may be carry-over from other donors' samples.

The chain uses TRBV3-1 and TRBJ2-1; weak D call: TRBD2 (6 bases). The CDR3 length is 16 residues. Germline values: CDR1 LGHDT, CDR2 YNNKEL (reference sequence). V was pared by 4 bases and J by 0 bases, with 13 bases between. The CDR3 spells CASSRPAGLSYNEQFF. CDR3 nucleotide sequence: TGTGCCAGCAGCCGTCCGGCGGGGCTCTCCTACAATGAGCAGTTCTTC.

The chain uses TRBV28 and TRBJ1-3; D remains unclear. Deletions cut 3 bases from V and 1 base from J, with 13 bases between. Germline-derived CDR1 and CDR2 are MDHEN and SYDVKM. The CDR3 has 16 amino acids. The CDR3 is CASSLSSGLSGNTIYF. As DNA, the CDR3 is TGTGCCAGCAGTTTGTCATCTGGGTTATCTGGAAACACCATATATTTT.

This clonotype was seen ten or more times. This sequence joins TRBV28 and TRBJ2-4; 12 bases line up with TRBD2. Germline V gene lookup returns CDR1 MDHEN and CDR2 SYDVKM. This CDR3 has 15 residues. J gave up 7 bases and V 5 bases, and 6 bases lay outside the gene matches. This CDR3 reads CASSPLAGGRNIQYF. The CDR3 nucleotides are TGTGCCAGCAGTCCCCTAGCGGGGGGGAGGAACATTCAGTACTTC. The full variable domain, rest sourced from reference TRBV28 and TRBJ2-4, is DVKVTQSSRYLVKRTGEKVFLECVQDMDHENMFWYRQDPGLGLRLIYFSYDVKMKEKGDIPEGYSVSREKKERFSLILESASTNQTSMYLCASSPLAGGRNIQYFGAGTRLSVL.

The genes are TRBV20-1 and TRBJ2-3; D possibly matches TRBD1 or TRBD2 (5 bases each). V gave up 5 bases and J gave up 1 base, with 10 bases separating them. The CDR3 has 13 residues. Germline CDR1 reads DFQATT; CDR2 reads SNEGSKA (reference sequence). The DNA for the CDR3 is TGCAGTGCTTACCGGGACGGCACAGATACGCAGTATTTT. Protein sequence: CSAYRDGTDTQYF.

V and J are TRBV6-2 or TRBV6-3 and TRBJ2-3, with a possible D match to TRBD2 (6 bases). The CDR3 extends over 13 amino acids. Germline loops: CDR1 MNHEY, CDR2 SVGEGT. V lost 10 bases and J lost 2, with 13 bases in between. CDR3 DNA: TGTGCCATACGGGGAGGTTCCACAGATACGCAGTATTTT. This encodes CAIRGGSTDTQYF.

This clonotype has only a few counts. The chain employs TRBV10-3 and TRBJ2-1; TRBD2 matches at 8 bases. The germline V gene encodes CDR1 ENHRY and CDR2 SYGVKD. J was trimmed by 6 bases and V by 4 bases; bases with no gene match: 8. There are 15 residues in the CDR3. This CDR3 reads CAISASRTSPNEQFF. The CDR3 bases are TGTGCCATCAGTGCCTCTCGGACTAGCCCCAATGAGCAGTTCTTC.

The CDR3 loop is CATSTGTSGGSTQYF. CDR3 bases: TGTGCCACCAGCACGGGGACTAGCGGGGGAAGTACGCAGTATTTT. The genes are TRBV15 and TRBJ2-3, with 14 positions matching TRBD2. V dropped 4 bases and J dropped 8; count of bases not matched to a gene: 5. CDR3 length equals 15 residues. The germline V gene encodes CDR1 LNHNV and CDR2 YYDKDF (reference sequence).

The chain couples TRBV18 to TRBJ1-6; D is uncertain. Germline V gives CDR1 KGHSH, CDR2 LQKENI. Trimming took off 2 bases at V and 6 bases at J, with 11 bases between the two ends. The CDR3 covers 15 residues. The DNA for the CDR3 is TGTGCCAGCTCACCATACGAGGTAGCTAATTCACCCCTCCACTTT. Translation: CASSPYEVANSPLHF.

V and J are TRBV7-9 and TRBJ2-3; D is undetermined. The V and J ends lost 2 bases and 6 bases respectively, with 9 bases between them. CDR3 length: 13 amino acids. Germline loops: CDR1 SEHNR, CDR2 FQNEAQ (reference sequence). This CDR3 is CASSLSAVDTQYF. The DNA of the CDR3 is TGTGCCAGCAGCTTATCTGCCGTGGATACGCAGTATTTT. Based on the CDR3 plus reference TRBV7-9 and TRBJ2-3, the full variable domain is DTGVSQNPRHKITKRGQNVTFRCDPISEHNRLYWYRQTLGQGPEFLTYFQNEAQLEKSRLLSDRFSAERPKGSFSTLEIQRTEQGDSAMYLCASSLSAVDTQYFGPGTRLTVL.

The chain links TRBV28 to TRBJ2-7; the D gene is possibly TRBD2 (6 bases). Looked up from germline, CDR1 is MDHEN and CDR2 is SYDVKM. CDR3 length: 15 residues. V was shortened by 3 bases and J by 5 bases, with 17 bases between the two germline ends. The CDR3 DNA reads TGTGCCAGCAGTTTGGGTGCCGGGACTCTCGACGAGCAGTACTTC. Protein: CASSLGAGTLDEQYF. The whole variable domain, remainder taken from reference TRBV28 and TRBJ2-7, is DVKVTQSSRYLVKRTGEKVFLECVQDMDHENMFWYRQDPGLGLRLIYFSYDVKMKEKGDIPEGYSVSREKKERFSLILESASTNQTSMYLCASSLGAGTLDEQYFGPGTRLTVT.

This clonotype was found a few times. Sequence at one end of the junction differs from germline and may be a read error. The chain joins TRBV7-2 to TRBJ2-7, with 7 positions matching TRBD2. Looked up from germline, CDR1 is SGHTA and CDR2 is FQGNSA. CDR3 length: 16 residues. DNA of the CDR3: TGTGCCAGCAGCCCGTTGCAGCGGGGAAAATCCTCCGAGCAGTACTTC. This encodes CASSPLQRGKSSEQYF.

This clonotype was recorded many times. The CDR3: CASSQIGPNEQFF. CDR3 nucleotides: TGTGCCAGCAGCCAGATCGGTCCCAATGAGCAGTTCTTC. The V call is TRBV7-9, the J call TRBJ2-1; D remains unclear. The CDR3 is 13 amino acids. V lost 5 bases, J lost 6 bases, and 11 bases lay in between. CDR1 and CDR2 (germline): SEHNR, FQNEAQ (reference sequence).

This rearrangement joins TRBV5-1 to TRBJ2-5, with D unclear. V was pared by 7 bases and J by 3 bases, with 16 bases between. CDR3 length: 14 amino acids. Looked up from germline, CDR1 is SGHRS and CDR2 is YFSETQ. DNA of the CDR3: TGCGCCAGCGGCGCCACCTTGGGTAAAGAGACCCAGTACTTC. Translated: CASGATLGKETQYF.

This clonotype was observed a handful of times. V and J are TRBV9 and TRBJ2-3; tentatively, D is TRBD2 (5 bases). Per germline, CDR1 SGDLS and CDR2 YYNGEE. V was trimmed by 0 bases and J by 5 bases, leaving 19 bases between them. This CDR3 comprises 17 residues. The CDR3 is CASSVDPLAGVRDTQYF. The CDR3 coding sequence is TGTGCCAGCAGCGTAGACCCCCTAGCTGGGGTTAGAGATACGCAGTATTTT. The full variable domain, with the rest looked up from reference TRBV9 and TRBJ2-3, is DSGVTQTPKHLITATGQRVTLRCSPRSGDLSVYWYQQSLDQGLQFLIQYYNGEERAKGNILERFSAQQFPDLHSELNLSSLELGDSALYFCASSVDPLAGVRDTQYFGPGTRLTVL.

This clonotype was counted between two and nine times. CDR3 bases: TGTGCCAGCAGCCGGACTGACGCCTACGAGCAGTACTTC. Encoded protein: CASSRTDAYEQYF. The V gene is TRBV27, the J gene TRBJ2-7; D perhaps matches TRBD2 (5 bases). V lost 6 bases and J lost 2, with 11 bases in between. Looked up from germline, CDR1 is MNHEY and CDR2 is SMNVEV (reference sequence). CDR3 length equals 13 residues.

The V call is TRBV29-1, the J call TRBJ1-6, with a tentative D call TRBD1 (6 bases). The CDR3 has 13 amino acids. CDR1 and CDR2 from the germline V gene are SQVTM and ANQGSEA. Trimming took off 5 bases at V and 6 bases at J, with 11 bases between the two ends. CDR3 in amino acids: CSVREDSNSPLHF. CDR3 DNA: TGCAGCGTTCGAGAGGACAGTAATTCACCCCTCCACTTT.

This clonotype was recorded a few times. The CDR3 is CATSRDLPGTGNTIYF. CDR3 nucleotides: TGTGCCACCAGCAGAGATCTCCCAGGGACTGGAAACACCATATATTTT. V gene TRBV15 combines with J gene TRBJ1-3; a weak D match, TRBD1 (5 bases). The CDR3 is made up of 16 amino acids. The V gene lost 0 bases and the J gene lost 2 bases, with 11 bases spanning the gap. Germline V CDR1 and CDR2: LNHNV, YYDKDF (reference sequence).

This clonotype was recorded a few times. The chain joins TRBV28 to TRBJ1-2, with D perhaps TRBD1 (5 bases). V gave up 7 bases and J gave up 7 bases, with 16 bases separating them. Germline-derived CDR1 and CDR2 are MDHEN and SYDVKM. The CDR3 consists of 13 residues. The CDR3 sequence: CASNRRGPVGYTF. As DNA, the CDR3 is TGTGCCAGCAACAGGAGGGGCCCGGTTGGCTACACCTTC.

This chain links TRBV20-1 with TRBJ2-7; D is perhaps TRBD2 (5 bases). The CDR3 covers 13 residues. Germline loops: CDR1 DFQATT, CDR2 SNEGSKA (reference sequence). Trimming took 1 base from V and 6 from J, leaving 13 bases between them. This CDR3 is CSARVSGLGEQYF. The CDR3 DNA is TGCAGTGCTAGAGTCTCGGGGTTGGGCGAGCAGTACTTC.

The chain couples TRBV29-1 to TRBJ2-5; 8 bases are shared with TRBD2. CDR1 and CDR2 from the germline V gene are SQVTM and ANQGSEA. The CDR3 loop spans 15 amino acids. Trimming at V came to 7 bases and at J to 1 base, leaving 11 bases not matched to a gene. The DNA of the CDR3 is TGCAGCGCCGCGTCTGAGCGGGGGTCCCAAGAGACCCAGTACTTC. Protein sequence: CSAASERGSQETQYF.

This clonotype was seen only a few times. This chain links TRBV28 with TRBJ1-6, with D tentatively TRBD1 (6 bases). Per the germline V gene, CDR1 is MDHEN and CDR2 is SYDVKM. V dropped 5 bases and J dropped 0 bases, with 14 bases sitting between them. The CDR3 contains 17 residues. CDR3 coding DNA: TGTGCCAGCAGTAGAATGGGGGCGGGCTCCTATAATTCACCCCTCCACTTT. Protein product: CASSRMGAGSYNSPLHF.

The chain uses TRBV29-1 and TRBJ2-1; weak D call: TRBD2 (6 bases). Germline V CDR1 and CDR2: SQVTM, ANQGSEA. V lost 3 bases and J 3 bases, leaving 9 bases between the germline ends. This CDR3 has 13 residues. The CDR3 DNA is TGCAGCGTTGACGGGGGAATCTACAATGAGCAGTTCTTC. The encoded protein is CSVDGGIYNEQFF.

This clonotype has more than one count but fewer than ten. The chain is built from TRBV29-1 and TRBJ1-2; possible D gene TRBD1, 6 bases. In germline, CDR1 is SQVTM, CDR2 ANQGSEA. V was trimmed by 3 bases and J by 6 bases, leaving 17 bases between them. This CDR3 has 14 residues. The chain's CDR3 is CSVDEGRGEDGYTF. CDR3 DNA sequence: TGCAGCGTTGATGAGGGAAGGGGGGAGGATGGCTACACCTTC.

This clonotype showed up just a few times. The chain carries TRBV11-2 and TRBJ2-5; TRBD2 matches at 8 bases. There are 15 residues in the CDR3. Germline values: CDR1 SGHAT, CDR2 FQNNGV. V lost 5 bases and J lost 5; bases outside the gene matches: 10. CDR3 DNA sequence: TGTGCCAGCAGCCGACTGCCGGGAGGGTGGGAGACCCAGTACTTC. The encoded protein is CASSRLPGGWETQYF.

This sequence joins TRBV5-1 and TRBJ2-5; TRBD2 aligns across 7 bases. From germline, CDR1 is SGHRS and CDR2 YFSETQ. This CDR3 spans 16 amino acids. The J segment lost 2 bases and the V segment lost 0 bases, leaving 7 bases of the junction unmatched. The CDR3 DNA follows: TGCGCCAGCAGCTTGGGGTCTAGCGGACTTCAAGAGACCCAGTACTTC. Translated: CASSLGSSGLQETQYF. The whole variable domain, filled in from reference TRBV5-1 and TRBJ2-5, reads KAGVTQTPRYLIKTRGQQVTLSCSPISGHRSVSWYQQTPGQGLQFLFEYFSETQRNKGNFPGRFSGRQFSNSRSEMNVSTLELGDSALYLCASSLGSSGLQETQYFGPGTRLLVL.

The chain uses TRBV12-3 or TRBV12-4 and TRBJ2-1; 12 positions match TRBD2. The CDR3 extends over 19 amino acids. The V gene end was trimmed by 4 bases and the J gene end by 0 bases; junction bases not matched to a gene: 10. The CDR3 DNA reads as TGTGCCAGCAGTTCCCGGACTAGCGGGGTTATCAGCTCCTACAATGAGCAGTTCTTC. Its protein is CASSSRTSGVISSYNEQFF.

This chain links TRBV29-1 with TRBJ2-7; D gene unclear. The CDR3 is made up of 11 amino acids. Trimming cost V 7 bases and J 2 bases, with 9 bases left between them. Germline V gene lookup returns CDR1 SQVTM and CDR2 ANQGSEA. CDR3 coding DNA: TGCAGCGGGCTAACTGCCTACGAGCAGTACTTC. It specifies CSGLTAYEQYF.

The chain combines TRBV29-1 with TRBJ2-1; 7 nucleotides match TRBD2. Germline trimming cut 7 bases from V and 3 bases from J; bases unmatched to any gene: 3. The CDR3 consists of 12 residues. Per germline, CDR1 SQVTM and CDR2 ANQGSEA. The CDR3 nucleotides are TGCAGCGGGGAGGGACTCTACAATGAGCAGTTCTTC. This sequence encodes CSGEGLYNEQFF.

The V call is TRBV5-1, the J call TRBJ2-2; D is unresolved. V was pared by 2 bases and J by 0 bases, with 8 bases between. The germline V gene encodes CDR1 SGHRS and CDR2 YFSETQ. The CDR3 has 15 amino acids. CDR3 protein: CASSLTAANTGELFF. The CDR3 region has the DNA TGCGCCAGCAGCTTAACAGCCGCGAACACCGGGGAGCTGTTTTTT.

This clonotype was seen many times. The rearrangement joins TRBV27 to TRBJ1-4; D not resolved. Germline CDR1 and CDR2: MNHEY and SMNVEV (reference sequence). The CDR3 has 16 amino acids. V was cut by 4 bases and J by 0 bases, with 12 bases left in between. The CDR3 nucleotides are TGTGCCAGCAGTTCGCAGGACGGAACAACTAATGAAAAACTGTTTTTT. This translates into CASSSQDGTTNEKLFF.

This clonotype has only a few counts. The chain uses TRBV12-3 or TRBV12-4 and TRBJ1-2, with TRBD1 matching 10 bases. Trimming cost V 5 bases and J 12 bases; bases outside gene matches: 3. The CDR3 has 11 amino acids. The CDR3 protein is CASSNGTGDTF. The DNA of the CDR3 is TGTGCCAGCAGTAACGGGACAGGGGACACCTTC.

This sequence joins TRBV12-3 or TRBV12-4 and TRBJ1-4; D remains unclear. This CDR3 spans 16 amino acids. The V gene lost 2 bases and the J gene lost 5 bases, with 15 bases spanning the gap. DNA for the CDR3: TGTGCCAGCAGTTTATCAGTGGGAGGAGAAAATGAAAAACTGTTTTTT. It encodes CASSLSVGGENEKLFF.